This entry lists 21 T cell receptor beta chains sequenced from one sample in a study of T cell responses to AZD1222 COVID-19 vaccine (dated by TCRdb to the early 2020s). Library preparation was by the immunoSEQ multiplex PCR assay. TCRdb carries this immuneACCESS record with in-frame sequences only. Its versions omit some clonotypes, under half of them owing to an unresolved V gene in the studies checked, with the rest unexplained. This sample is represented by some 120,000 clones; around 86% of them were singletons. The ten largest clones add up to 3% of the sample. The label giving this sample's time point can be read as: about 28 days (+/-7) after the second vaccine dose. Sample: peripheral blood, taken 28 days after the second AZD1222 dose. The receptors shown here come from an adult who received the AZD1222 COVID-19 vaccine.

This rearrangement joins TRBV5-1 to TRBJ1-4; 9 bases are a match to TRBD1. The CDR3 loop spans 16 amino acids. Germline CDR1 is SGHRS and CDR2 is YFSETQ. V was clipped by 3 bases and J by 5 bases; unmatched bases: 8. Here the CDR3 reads CASSSADRGGNEKLFF. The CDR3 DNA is TGCGCCAGCAGCTCCGCGGACAGGGGAGGAAATGAAAAACTGTTTTTT.

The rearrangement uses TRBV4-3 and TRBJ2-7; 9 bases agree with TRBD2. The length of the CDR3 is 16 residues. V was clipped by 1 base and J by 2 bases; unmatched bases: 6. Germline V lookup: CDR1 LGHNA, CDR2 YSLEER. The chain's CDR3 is CASSQGLASGAYEQYF. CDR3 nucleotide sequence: TGCGCCAGCAGCCAAGGTCTGGCTAGCGGGGCCTACGAGCAGTACTTC.

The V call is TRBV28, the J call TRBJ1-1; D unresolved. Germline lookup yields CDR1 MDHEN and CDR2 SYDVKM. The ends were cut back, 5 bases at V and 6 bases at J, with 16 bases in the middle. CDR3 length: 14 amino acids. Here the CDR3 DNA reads TGTGCCAGCAGTCACGGAGGGATTAAAGCTGAAGCTTTCTTT. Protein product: CASSHGGIKAEAFF. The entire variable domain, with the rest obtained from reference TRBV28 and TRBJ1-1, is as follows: DVKVTQSSRYLVKRTGEKVFLECVQDMDHENMFWYRQDPGLGLRLIYFSYDVKMKEKGDIPEGYSVSREKKERFSLILESASTNQTSMYLCASSHGGIKAEAFFGQGTRLTVV.

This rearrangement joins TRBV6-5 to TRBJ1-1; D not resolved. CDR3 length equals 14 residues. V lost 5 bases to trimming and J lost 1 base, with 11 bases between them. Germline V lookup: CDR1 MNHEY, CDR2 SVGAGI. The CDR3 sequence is CASSHGLRNTEAFF. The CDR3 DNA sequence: TGTGCCAGCAGTCACGGACTGAGGAACACTGAAGCTTTCTTT.

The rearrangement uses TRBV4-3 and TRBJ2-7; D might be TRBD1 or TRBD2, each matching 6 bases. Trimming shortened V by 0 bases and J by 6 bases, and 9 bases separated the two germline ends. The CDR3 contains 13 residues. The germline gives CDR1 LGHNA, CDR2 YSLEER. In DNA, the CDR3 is TGCGCCAGCAGCCAAGAACGGGGGCTCGAGCAGTACTTC. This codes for CASSQERGLEQYF.

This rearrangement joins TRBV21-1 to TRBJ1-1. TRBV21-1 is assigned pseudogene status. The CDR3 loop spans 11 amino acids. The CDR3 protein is CASSKRAGAFF. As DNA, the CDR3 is TGTGCCAGCAGCAAAAGGGCCGGGGCTTTCTTT.

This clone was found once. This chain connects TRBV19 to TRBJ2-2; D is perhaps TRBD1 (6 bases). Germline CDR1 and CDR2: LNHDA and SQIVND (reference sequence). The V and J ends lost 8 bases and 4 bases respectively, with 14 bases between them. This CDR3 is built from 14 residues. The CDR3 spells CASSPTGSTGELFF. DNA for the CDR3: TGTGCCAGTTCTCCAACAGGGTCCACCGGGGAGCTGTTTTTT.

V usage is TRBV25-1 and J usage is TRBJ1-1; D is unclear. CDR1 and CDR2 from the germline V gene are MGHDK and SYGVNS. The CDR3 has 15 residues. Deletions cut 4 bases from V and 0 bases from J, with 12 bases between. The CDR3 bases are TGTGCCAGCAGTGCCACCCGACTGTTGAACACTGAAGCTTTCTTT. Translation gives CASSATRLLNTEAFF.

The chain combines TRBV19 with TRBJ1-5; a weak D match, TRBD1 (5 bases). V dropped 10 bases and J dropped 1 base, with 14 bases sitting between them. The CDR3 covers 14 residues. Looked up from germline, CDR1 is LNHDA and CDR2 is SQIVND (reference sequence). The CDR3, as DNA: TGTGCCACGATGGGACTTAGGAGCAATCAGCCCCAGCATTTT. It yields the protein CATMGLRSNQPQHF. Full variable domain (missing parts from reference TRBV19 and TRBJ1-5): DGGITQSPKYLFRKEGQNVTLSCEQNLNHDAMYWYRQDPGQGLRLIYYSQIVNDFQKGDIAEGYSVSREKKESFPLTVTSAQKNPTAFYLCATMGLRSNQPQHFGDGTRLSIL.

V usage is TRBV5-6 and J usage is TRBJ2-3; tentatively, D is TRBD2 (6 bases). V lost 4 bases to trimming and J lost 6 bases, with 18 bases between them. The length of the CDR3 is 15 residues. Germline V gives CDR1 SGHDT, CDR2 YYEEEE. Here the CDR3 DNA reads TGTGCCAGCAGCACCCCGGGACTCAATGAGGATACGCAGTATTTT. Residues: CASSTPGLNEDTQYF.

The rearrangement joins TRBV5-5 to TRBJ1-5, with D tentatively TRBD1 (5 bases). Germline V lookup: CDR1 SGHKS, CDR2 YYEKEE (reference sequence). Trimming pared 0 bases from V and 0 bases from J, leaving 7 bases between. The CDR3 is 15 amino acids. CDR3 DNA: TGTGCCAGCAGCTTGGAAGGGGCTAGCAATCAGCCCCAGCATTTT. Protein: CASSLEGASNQPQHF. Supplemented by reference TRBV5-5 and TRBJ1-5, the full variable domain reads DAGVTQSPTHLIKTRGQQVTLRCSPISGHKSVSWYQQVLGQGPQFIFQYYEKEERGRGNFPDRFSARQFPNYSSELNVNALLLGDSALYLCASSLEGASNQPQHFGDGTRLSIL.

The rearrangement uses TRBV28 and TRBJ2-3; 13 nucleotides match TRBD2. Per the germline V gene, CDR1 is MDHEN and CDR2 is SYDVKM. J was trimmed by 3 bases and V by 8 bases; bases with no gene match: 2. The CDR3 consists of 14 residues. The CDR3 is CASGTSGVTDTQYF. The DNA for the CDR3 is TGTGCCAGCGGGACTAGCGGGGTGACAGATACGCAGTATTTT.

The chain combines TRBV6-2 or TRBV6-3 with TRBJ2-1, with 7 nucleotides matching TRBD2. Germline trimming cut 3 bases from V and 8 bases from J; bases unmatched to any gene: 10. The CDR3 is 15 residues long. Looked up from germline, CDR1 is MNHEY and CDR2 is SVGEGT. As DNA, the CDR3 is TGTGCCAGCAGTTATCCCCGGATGGGGGGGGATGAGCAGTTCTTC. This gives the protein CASSYPRMGGDEQFF.

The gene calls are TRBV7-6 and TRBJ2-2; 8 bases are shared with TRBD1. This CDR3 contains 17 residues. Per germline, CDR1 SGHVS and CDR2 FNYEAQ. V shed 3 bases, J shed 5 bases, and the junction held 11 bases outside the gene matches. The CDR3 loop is CASSFPVRGLDTGELFF. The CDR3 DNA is TGTGCCAGCAGCTTCCCCGTCAGGGGGCTGGATACCGGGGAGCTGTTTTTT.

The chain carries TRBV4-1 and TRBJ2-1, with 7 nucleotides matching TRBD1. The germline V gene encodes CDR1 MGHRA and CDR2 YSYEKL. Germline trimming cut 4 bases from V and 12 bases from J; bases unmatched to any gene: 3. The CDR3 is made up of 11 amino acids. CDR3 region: CASSLQGWQFF. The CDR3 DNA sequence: TGCGCCAGCAGCCTACAGGGGTGGCAGTTCTTC.

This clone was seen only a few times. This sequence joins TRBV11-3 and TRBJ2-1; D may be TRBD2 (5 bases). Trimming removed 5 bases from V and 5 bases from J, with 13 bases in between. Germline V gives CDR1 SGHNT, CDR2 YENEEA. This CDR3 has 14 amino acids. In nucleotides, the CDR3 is TGTGCCAGCAGCCTATTTCGGGGTAACAATGAGCAGTTCTTC. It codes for CASSLFRGNNEQFF. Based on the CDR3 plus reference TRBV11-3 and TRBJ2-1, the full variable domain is EAGVVQSPRYKIIEKKQPVAFWCNPISGHNTLYWYLQNLGQGPELLIRYENEEAVDDSQLPKDRFSAERLKGVDSTLKIQPAELGDSAVYLCASSLFRGNNEQFFGPGTRLTVL.

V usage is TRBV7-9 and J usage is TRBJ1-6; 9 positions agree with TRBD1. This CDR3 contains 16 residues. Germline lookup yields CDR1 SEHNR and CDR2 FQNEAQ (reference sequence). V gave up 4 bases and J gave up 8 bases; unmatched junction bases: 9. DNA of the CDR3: TGTGCCAGCAGCTCAACCACAGGGGGCGCGGATTCACCCCTCCACTTT. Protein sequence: CASSSTTGGADSPLHF.

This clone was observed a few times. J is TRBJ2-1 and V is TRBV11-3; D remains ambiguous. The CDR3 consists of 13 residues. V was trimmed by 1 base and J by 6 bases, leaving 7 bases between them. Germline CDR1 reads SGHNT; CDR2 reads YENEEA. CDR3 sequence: CASSLGGSNEQFF. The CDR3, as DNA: TGTGCCAGCAGCTTAGGAGGAAGCAATGAGCAGTTCTTC.

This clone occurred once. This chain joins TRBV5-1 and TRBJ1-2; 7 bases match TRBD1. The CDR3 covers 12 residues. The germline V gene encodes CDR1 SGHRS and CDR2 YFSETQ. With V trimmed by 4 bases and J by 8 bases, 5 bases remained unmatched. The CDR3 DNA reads TGCGCCAGCAGCCTGGGACAGCAAGGCTACACCTTC. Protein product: CASSLGQQGYTF.

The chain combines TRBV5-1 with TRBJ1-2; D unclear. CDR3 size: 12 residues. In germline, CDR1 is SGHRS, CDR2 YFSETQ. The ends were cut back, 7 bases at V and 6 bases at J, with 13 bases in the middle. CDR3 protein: CASGPSRDGYTF. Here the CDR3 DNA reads TGCGCCAGCGGCCCCTCTCGGGATGGCTACACCTTC.

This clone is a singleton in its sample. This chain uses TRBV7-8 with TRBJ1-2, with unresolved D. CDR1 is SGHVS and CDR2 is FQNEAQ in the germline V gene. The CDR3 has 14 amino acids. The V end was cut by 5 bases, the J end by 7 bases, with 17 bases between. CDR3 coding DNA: TGTGCCAGCAGCCTAACGACCATCAGGACTGGCTACACCTTC. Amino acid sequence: CASSLTTIRTGYTF.